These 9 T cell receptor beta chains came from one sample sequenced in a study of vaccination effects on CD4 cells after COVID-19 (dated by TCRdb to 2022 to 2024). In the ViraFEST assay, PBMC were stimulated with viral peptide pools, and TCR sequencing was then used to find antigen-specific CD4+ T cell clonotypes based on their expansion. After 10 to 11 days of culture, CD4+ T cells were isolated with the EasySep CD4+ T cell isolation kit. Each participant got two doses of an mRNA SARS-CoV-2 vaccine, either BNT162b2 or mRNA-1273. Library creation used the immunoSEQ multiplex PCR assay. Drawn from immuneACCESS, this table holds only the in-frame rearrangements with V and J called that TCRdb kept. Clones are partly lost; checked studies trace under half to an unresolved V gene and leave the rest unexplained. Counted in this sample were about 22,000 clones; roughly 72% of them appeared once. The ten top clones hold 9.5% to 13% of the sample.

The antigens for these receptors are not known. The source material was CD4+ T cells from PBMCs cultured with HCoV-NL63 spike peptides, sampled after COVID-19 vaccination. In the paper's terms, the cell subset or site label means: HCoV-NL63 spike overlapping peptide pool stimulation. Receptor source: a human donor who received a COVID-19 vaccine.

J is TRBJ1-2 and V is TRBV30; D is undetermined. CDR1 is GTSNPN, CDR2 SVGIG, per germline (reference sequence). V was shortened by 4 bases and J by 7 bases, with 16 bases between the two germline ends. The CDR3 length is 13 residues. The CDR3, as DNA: TGTGCCTGGAACCCAAGTGGGTGGGGTGGCTACACCTTC. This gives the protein CAWNPSGWGGYTF.

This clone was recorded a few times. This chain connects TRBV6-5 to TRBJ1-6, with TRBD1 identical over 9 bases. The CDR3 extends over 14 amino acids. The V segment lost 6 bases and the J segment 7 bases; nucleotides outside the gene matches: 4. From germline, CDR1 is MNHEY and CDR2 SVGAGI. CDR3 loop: CASRWTGVNSPLHF. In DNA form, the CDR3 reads TGTGCCAGCAGGTGGACAGGGGTAAATTCACCCCTCCACTTT.

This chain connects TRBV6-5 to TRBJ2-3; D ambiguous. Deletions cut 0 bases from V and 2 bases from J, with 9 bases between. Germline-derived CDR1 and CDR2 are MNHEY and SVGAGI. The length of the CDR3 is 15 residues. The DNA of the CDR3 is TGTGCCAGCAGTTACTCTTATAGGACCACAGATACGCAGTATTTT. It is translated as CASSYSYRTTDTQYF.

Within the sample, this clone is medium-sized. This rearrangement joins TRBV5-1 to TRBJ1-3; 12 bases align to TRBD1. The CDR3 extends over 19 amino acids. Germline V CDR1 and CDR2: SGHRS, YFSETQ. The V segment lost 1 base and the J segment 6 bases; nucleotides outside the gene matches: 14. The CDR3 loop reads CASSLTTPGQGAHSNTIYF. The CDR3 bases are TGCGCCAGCAGCTTGACCACGCCGGGACAGGGGGCGCATTCAAACACCATATATTTT. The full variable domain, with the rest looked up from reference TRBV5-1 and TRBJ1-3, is KAGVTQTPRYLIKTRGQQVTLSCSPISGHRSVSWYQQTPGQGLQFLFEYFSETQRNKGNFPGRFSGRQFSNSRSEMNVSTLELGDSALYLCASSLTTPGQGAHSNTIYFGEGSWLTVV.

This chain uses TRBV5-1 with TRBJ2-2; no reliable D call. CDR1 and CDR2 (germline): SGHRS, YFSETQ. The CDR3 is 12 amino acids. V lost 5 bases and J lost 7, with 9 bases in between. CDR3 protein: CASSMTRGELFF. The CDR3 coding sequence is TGCGCCAGCAGTATGACCCGCGGGGAGCTGTTTTTT.

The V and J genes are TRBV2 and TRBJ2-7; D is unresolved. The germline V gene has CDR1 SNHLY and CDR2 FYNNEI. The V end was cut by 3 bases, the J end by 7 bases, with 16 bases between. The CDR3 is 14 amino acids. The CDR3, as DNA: TGTGCCAGCAGTGAGATGGGCAGCTATGGGGAGCAGTACTTC. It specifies CASSEMGSYGEQYF. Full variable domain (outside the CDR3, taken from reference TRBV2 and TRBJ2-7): EPEVTQTPSHQVTQMGQEVILRCVPISNHLYFYWYRQILGQKVEFLVSFYNNEISEKSEIFDDQFSVERPDGSNFTLKIRSTKLEDSAMYFCASSEMGSYGEQYFGPGTRLTVT.

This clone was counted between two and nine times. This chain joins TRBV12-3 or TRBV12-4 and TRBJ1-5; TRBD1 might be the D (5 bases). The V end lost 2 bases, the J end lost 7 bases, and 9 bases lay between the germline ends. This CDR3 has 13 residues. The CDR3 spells CASSLSRGQPQHF. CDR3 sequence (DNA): TGTGCCAGCAGTTTATCTCGGGGCCAGCCCCAGCATTTT.

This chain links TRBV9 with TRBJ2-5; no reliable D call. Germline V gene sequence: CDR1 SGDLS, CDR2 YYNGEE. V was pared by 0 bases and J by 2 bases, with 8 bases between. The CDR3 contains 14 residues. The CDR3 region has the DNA TGTGCCAGCAGCGTAGCTAGTCGGCAAGAGACCCAGTACTTC. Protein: CASSVASRQETQYF.

The CDR3 DNA reads as TGTGCCAGCAGCCAATCGGGACTAGCGGGAGGAGAGACCCAGTACTTC. This encodes CASSQSGLAGGETQYF. The gene calls are TRBV4-2 and TRBJ2-5; 15 bases fit TRBD2. Germline V lookup: CDR1 LGHNA, CDR2 YNFKEQ. V shed 2 bases and J 4 bases; nucleotides not matched to a gene: 2. The CDR3 length is 16 residues.